These 29 T cell receptor beta chains share one sample of origin, sequenced in a study of T cell repertoires in cytomegalovirus infection (dated by TCRdb to about 2019). Sequencer: Illumina HiSeq 1500. The public reads were reanalyzed by TCRdb: fastp trimming at Q25, MiXCR alignment, in-frame beta chains only. Rows with a matching CDR3 protein are joined into one entry that keeps the most common DNA and genes. For this sample there are some 100,000 distinct CDR3 sequences; less than 25% appear just once. In total, the top ten clones hold 30% to 40% of the sample. The sequenced sample was CD8+ T cells from PBMCs. These receptors all come from a human donor in good health (CMV status not recorded). Some clones in this sample may be carry-over from other donors' samples.

DNA of the CDR3: TGCGCCAGCGGTGGGGGGGCTAGCAATCAGCCCCAGCATTTT. Protein sequence: CASGGGASNQPQHF. V usage is TRBV10-2 and J usage is TRBJ1-5; D possibly corresponds to TRBD1 (6 bases). Looked up from germline, CDR1 is WSHSY and CDR2 is SAAADI. Trimming shortened V by 8 bases and J by 0 bases, and 11 bases separated the two germline ends. The CDR3 is 14 residues long.

This clonotype was detected ten times or more. This sequence joins TRBV7-2 and TRBJ1-2; 9 nucleotides agree with TRBD1. The CDR3 is 13 residues long. The V segment lost 5 bases and the J segment 3 bases; nucleotides outside the gene matches: 1. Germline CDR1 reads SGHTA; CDR2 reads FQGNSA. The DNA for the CDR3 is TGTGCCAGCAGCAGGACAGGGGACTATGGCTACACCTTC. Its translation: CASSRTGDYGYTF.

In this sample, this clonotype turned up a few times. The chain joins TRBV19 to TRBJ1-3, with no clear D. CDR3 size: 15 residues. Germline CDR1 reads LNHDA; CDR2 reads SQIVND (reference sequence). V shed 3 bases and J shed 7 bases, with 16 bases lying between them. CDR3 nucleotide sequence: TGTGCCAGTAGTATTAACTTAGACGTTCGGAACACCATATATTTT. This encodes CASSINLDVRNTIYF.

This clonotype was found a few times. The chain carries TRBV20-1 and TRBJ2-7; the D call may be TRBD1 or TRBD2 (5 bases each). CDR1 is DFQATT and CDR2 is SNEGSKA in the germline V gene (reference sequence). CDR3 size: 13 residues. Deletions cut 4 bases from V and 1 base from J, with 11 bases between. The CDR3 DNA reads as TGCAGTGCTACGGGACGGCTATCCTACGAGCAGTACTTC. Translated, it gives CSATGRLSYEQYF.

There are many counts of this clonotype. This rearrangement joins TRBV7-8 to TRBJ2-1, with D hard to call. Trimming cost V 2 bases and J 3 bases, with 8 bases left between them. This CDR3 has 14 amino acids. Germline-derived CDR1 and CDR2 are SGHVS and FQNEAQ. In DNA, the CDR3 is TGTGCCAGCAGCTTAAACGACGGCTACAATGAGCAGTTCTTC. Encoded protein: CASSLNDGYNEQFF.

This clonotype appeared many times. The chain recombines TRBV11-2 with TRBJ2-1, with unresolved D. Germline V gives CDR1 SGHAT, CDR2 FQNNGV. The CDR3 totals 15 residues. The V gene lost 0 bases and the J gene lost 0 bases, with 6 bases spanning the gap. CDR3 DNA sequence: TGTGCCAGCAGCTTAGAGGGGAACTCCTACAATGAGCAGTTCTTC. Encoded protein: CASSLEGNSYNEQFF. Combining the CDR3 with reference TRBV11-2 and TRBJ2-1 gives the whole variable domain EAGVAQSPRYKIIEKRQSVAFWCNPISGHATLYWYQQILGQGPKLLIQFQNNGVVDDSQLPKDRFSAERLKGVDSTLKIQPAKLEDSAVYLCASSLEGNSYNEQFFGPGTRLTVL.

V gene TRBV6-6 combines with J gene TRBJ2-5; the match to TRBD1 covers 7 bases. Trimming removed 4 bases from V and 3 bases from J; junction bases left unmatched: 5. This CDR3 is built from 14 residues. Germline CDR1 is MNHNY and CDR2 is SVGAGI (reference sequence). The CDR3: CASSSLQGKETQYF. Here the CDR3 DNA reads TGTGCCAGCAGTTCGTTACAGGGGAAAGAGACCCAGTACTTC.

This clonotype was picked up a small number of times. The gene calls are TRBV11-2 and TRBJ2-1; TRBD1 matches at 11 bases. The V and J ends lost 6 bases and 8 bases, in that order; junction bases with no gene match: 6. CDR3 length: 14 residues. CDR1 is SGHAT, CDR2 FQNNGV, per germline. CDR3 bases: TGTGCCAGCAGACCCGGGACAGGGGGTTATGAGCAGTTCTTC. Residues: CASRPGTGGYEQFF.

This clonotype showed up many times. The chain has TRBV7-6 and TRBJ2-1; the D gene is possibly TRBD2 (5 bases). Germline CDR1 and CDR2: SGHVS and FNYEAQ. V gave up 5 bases and J gave up 2 bases, with 7 bases separating them. This CDR3 region has 13 residues. The CDR3 DNA reads TGTGCCAGCAGCCCCGGGACCTACAATGAGCAGTTCTTC. Protein: CASSPGTYNEQFF.

CDR3 amino acids: CASSVVDGSYEQYF. The DNA of the CDR3 is TGTGCCAGCAGCGTAGTTGATGGGTCCTACGAGCAGTACTTC. The chain joins TRBV9 to TRBJ2-7, with D unclear. Germline V gene lookup returns CDR1 SGDLS and CDR2 YYNGEE. V lost 0 bases to trimming and J lost 1 base, with 8 bases between them. The CDR3 extends over 14 amino acids.

J is TRBJ2-2 and V is TRBV12-3 or TRBV12-4; no clear D. Trimming shortened V by 9 bases and J by 3 bases, and 14 bases separated the two germline ends. The length of the CDR3 is 14 residues. The CDR3 loop reads CASLPGEDTGELFF. CDR3 coding DNA: TGTGCCAGTTTACCCGGAGAGGACACCGGGGAGCTGTTTTTT.

CDR3 residues: CASSQGSEGEAFF. CDR3 DNA sequence: TGTGCCAGCAGCCAAGGATCCGAGGGGGAAGCTTTCTTT. The chain couples TRBV3-1 to TRBJ1-1; tentative D call: TRBD1 (5 bases). CDR1 and CDR2 from the germline V gene are LGHDT and YNNKEL (reference sequence). V lost 1 base to trimming and J lost 8 bases, with 11 bases between them. The CDR3 runs to 13 residues.

This clonotype was found a few times. This sequence joins TRBV2 and TRBJ2-7; D unresolved. The CDR3 totals 14 residues. Germline lookup yields CDR1 SNHLY and CDR2 FYNNEI. The CDR3 DNA is TGTGCTACGATCGGCAGGCCTAGCTCCTACGAGCAGTACTTC. Protein product: CATIGRPSSYEQYF.

The V and J genes are TRBV10-3 and TRBJ2-7; 11 bases are a match to TRBD2. From germline, CDR1 is ENHRY and CDR2 SYGVKD. The CDR3 is 14 amino acids. Losses at the gene ends were 2 bases for V and 7 bases for J; bases not matched to a gene: 4. This chain's CDR3 is CAISEPGTSGEQYF. In DNA, the CDR3 is TGTGCCATCAGTGAGCCCGGGACTAGCGGAGAGCAGTACTTC.

This clonotype was seen many times. The chain combines TRBV7-9 with TRBJ1-6; D is unresolved. The CDR3 sequence is 16 residues long. The germline CDR1 and CDR2 sequences are SEHNR and FQNEAQ (reference sequence). V was cut by 5 bases and J by 3 bases, with 14 bases left in between. The CDR3 reads CASSPRALSYNSPLHF. The DNA of the CDR3 is TGTGCCAGCAGCCCAAGGGCTTTGAGCTATAATTCACCCCTCCACTTT.

This clonotype was counted at least ten times. This CDR3 reads CASSPKPGSRGYNEQFF. The DNA for the CDR3 is TGTGCCAGCAGTCCTAAGCCGGGATCCCGAGGGTACAATGAGCAGTTCTTC. V gene TRBV7-9 combines with J gene TRBJ2-1; perhaps TRBD2 as D (5 bases). V lost 6 bases and J lost 4, with 22 bases in between. CDR3 length: 17 amino acids. Germline assignment: CDR1 SEHNR and CDR2 FQNEAQ (reference sequence).

This clonotype has ten or more counts. The rearrangement links TRBV6-2 or TRBV6-3 to TRBJ2-7; D not certain. Germline CDR1 and CDR2: MNHEY and SVGEGT. Trimming cost V 0 bases and J 6 bases, with 12 bases left between them. The CDR3 is 14 residues long. CDR3 sequence reads: CASSYSPEFGEQYF. In DNA form, the CDR3 reads TGTGCCAGCAGTTACTCACCAGAGTTTGGCGAGCAGTACTTC.

This clonotype came up many times. The chain employs TRBV7-8 and TRBJ1-5; D is ambiguous. Trimming cost V 5 bases and J 0 bases, with 17 bases left between them. The CDR3 has 17 amino acids. The germline V gene has CDR1 SGHVS and CDR2 FQNEAQ. The CDR3 sequence: CASSLNPTSYSNQPQHF. The CDR3 coding sequence is TGTGCCAGCAGCCTCAACCCGACCTCATATAGCAATCAGCCCCAGCATTTT. Full variable domain (outside the CDR3, taken from reference TRBV7-8 and TRBJ1-5): GAGVSQSPRYKVAKRGQDVALRCDPISGHVSLFWYQQALGQGPEFLTYFQNEAQLDKSGLPSDRFFAERPEGSVSTLKIQRTQQEDSAVYLCASSLNPTSYSNQPQHFGDGTRLSIL.

The chain links TRBV7-3 to TRBJ2-7; TRBD1 is a possible D gene (5 bases). Germline values: CDR1 SGHTA, CDR2 FQGTGA. V was trimmed by 5 bases and J by 1 base, leaving 18 bases between them. This CDR3 contains 16 residues. The CDR3 DNA reads as TGTGCCAGCAGCGTCCTGACAGAGCGACCTTCCTACGAGCAGTACTTC. Its translation: CASSVLTERPSYEQYF.

This sequence joins TRBV30 and TRBJ1-1; a weak D match, TRBD1 (6 bases). This CDR3 spans 15 amino acids. Deletions cut 2 bases from V and 3 bases from J, with 16 bases between. Germline values: CDR1 GTSNPN, CDR2 SVGIG (reference sequence). The CDR3 region has the DNA TGTGCCTGGAGTTTATTACTACAGGGCGACACTGAAGCTTTCTTT. Its protein is CAWSLLLQGDTEAFF.

This clonotype was recorded at least ten times. The chain joins TRBV5-6 to TRBJ2-7, with 9 bases aligning to TRBD1. Losses at the gene ends were 1 base for V and 3 bases for J; bases not matched to a gene: 11. CDR1 is SGHDT and CDR2 is YYEEEE in the germline V gene. The CDR3 is 17 residues long. The DNA for the CDR3 is TGTGCCAGCAGCTTGAATATGCTTGGACAGGGGTACTACGAGCAGTACTTC. It encodes CASSLNMLGQGYYEQYF.

This clonotype occurred many times. The rearrangement uses TRBV7-8 and TRBJ2-5; 7 bases line up with TRBD1. Per germline, CDR1 SGHVS and CDR2 FQNEAQ. The CDR3 runs to 15 residues. Unmatched junction bases numbered 10, after V lost 5 bases and J lost 4 bases. CDR3 in amino acids: CASSKVDRVPETQYF. CDR3 bases: TGTGCCAGCAGCAAAGTAGACAGGGTCCCAGAGACCCAGTACTTC.

This clonotype was seen at least ten times. The rearrangement uses TRBV4-3 and TRBJ1-3, with a weak D call TRBD1 (5 bases). V lost 0 bases to trimming and J lost 0 bases, with 9 bases between them. The germline V gene encodes CDR1 LGHNA and CDR2 YSLEER. CDR3 length: 16 amino acids. The DNA for the CDR3 is TGCGCCAGCAGCCAAGATAGCAGGGCCTCTGGAAACACCATATATTTT. Its translation: CASSQDSRASGNTIYF.

This clonotype has just a few counts. The J gene is TRBJ1-1, the V gene TRBV9, with D possibly matching TRBD1 (5 bases). The CDR3 contains 14 residues. Trimming took off 5 bases at V and 1 base at J, with 12 bases between the two ends. Germline V gene lookup returns CDR1 SGDLS and CDR2 YYNGEE. CDR3 amino acids: CASSSGGSNTEAFF. CDR3 nucleotides: TGTGCCAGCAGTTCCGGGGGTTCGAACACTGAAGCTTTCTTT. The full variable domain, completed using reference TRBV9 and TRBJ1-1, is DSGVTQTPKHLITATGQRVTLRCSPRSGDLSVYWYQQSLDQGLQFLIQYYNGEERAKGNILERFSAQQFPDLHSELNLSSLELGDSALYFCASSSGGSNTEAFFGQGTRLTVV.

This rearrangement joins TRBV24-1 to TRBJ1-2, with a possible D match to TRBD1 (6 bases). V lost 2 bases and J 6 bases, leaving 18 bases between the germline ends. This CDR3 has 16 amino acids. Germline-derived CDR1 and CDR2 are KGHDR and SFDVKD. CDR3 in DNA: TGTGCCACCAGTGATTCAGTAGGGGGGTTAATCGATGGCTACACCTTC. Translation gives CATSDSVGGLIDGYTF.

This clonotype was recorded many times. The genes are TRBV19 and TRBJ1-4, with 7 bases fitting TRBD1. Trimming at V came to 7 bases and at J to 8 bases, leaving 7 bases not matched to a gene. This CDR3 has 13 residues. Germline V CDR1 and CDR2: LNHDA, SQIVND (reference sequence). CDR3 loop: CASTDRVSEKLFF. Here the CDR3 DNA reads TGTGCCAGTACTGACAGGGTTAGCGAAAAACTGTTTTTT. Filled out from reference TRBV19 and TRBJ1-4, the complete variable domain reads DGGITQSPKYLFRKEGQNVTLSCEQNLNHDAMYWYRQDPGQGLRLIYYSQIVNDFQKGDIAEGYSVSREKKESFPLTVTSAQKNPTAFYLCASTDRVSEKLFFGSGTQLSVL.

This clonotype appeared a few times. The gene calls are TRBV12-3 or TRBV12-4 and TRBJ2-7, with a possible D match to TRBD2 (8 bases). V was clipped by 4 bases and J by 7 bases, with 14 bases between them. The CDR3 is 13 residues long. The CDR3 reads CASSSGGGDEQYF. Written as DNA, the CDR3 is TGTGCCAGCAGTTCGGGAGGGGGCGATGAGCAGTACTTC.

J is TRBJ2-7 and V is TRBV20-1, with a weak D call TRBD1 (6 bases). Germline V gene lookup returns CDR1 DFQATT and CDR2 SNEGSKA (reference sequence). This CDR3 region has 13 residues. V dropped 1 base and J dropped 4 bases, with 11 bases sitting between them. The CDR3 here is CSARGPQGYEQYF. As DNA, the CDR3 is TGCAGTGCTAGAGGTCCCCAGGGGTACGAGCAGTACTTC.

This clonotype was seen many times. The chain joins TRBV7-9 to TRBJ1-1, with 8 bases that match TRBD1. The germline V gene encodes CDR1 SEHNR and CDR2 FQNEAQ (reference sequence). Losses at the gene ends were 6 bases for V and 5 bases for J; bases not matched to a gene: 5. CDR3 size: 13 residues. The CDR3 is CASRHRQGTEAFF. The CDR3 coding sequence is TGTGCCAGCAGACATCGACAGGGGACTGAAGCTTTCTTT.